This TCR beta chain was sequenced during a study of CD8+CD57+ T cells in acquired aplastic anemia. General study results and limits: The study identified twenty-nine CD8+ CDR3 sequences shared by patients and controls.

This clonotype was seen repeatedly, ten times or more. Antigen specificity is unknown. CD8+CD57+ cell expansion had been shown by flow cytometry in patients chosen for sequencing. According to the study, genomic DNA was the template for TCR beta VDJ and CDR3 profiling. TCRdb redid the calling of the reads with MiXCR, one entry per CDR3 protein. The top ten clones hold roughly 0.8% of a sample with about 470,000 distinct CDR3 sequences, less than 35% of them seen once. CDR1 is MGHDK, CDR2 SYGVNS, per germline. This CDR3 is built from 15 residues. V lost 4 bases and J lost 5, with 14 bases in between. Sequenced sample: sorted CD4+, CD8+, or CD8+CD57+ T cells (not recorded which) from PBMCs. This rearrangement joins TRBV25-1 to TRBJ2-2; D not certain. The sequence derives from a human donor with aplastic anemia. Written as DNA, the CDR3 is TGTGCCAGCAGTGTTTCCGCAGGAACGACCGGGGAGCTGTTTTTT. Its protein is CASSVSAGTTGELFF.